The present entry profiles one T cell receptor (beta chain) with its context. Its antigen remains undetermined. No base-level quality is on record; no much larger clone is a single base apart. Because repertoires were sampled repeatedly during chemoradiotherapy, clonal expansion in the tumor microenvironment could be followed. These data come from a study of chemoradiotherapy in HPV16-positive cancers (dated 2022 in TCRdb). Study-level background: Functional T-cell assays on cells from a couple of HPV16-positive patients defined candidate HPV-specific T-cell clones and common TCR motifs. The study asked whether T-cell immunity against the HPV oncoproteins E6 and E7 changes during chemoradiotherapy and whether it affects survival. The candidate HPV-specific TCRs and motifs were subsequently tracked in TCR repertoires obtained from fewer than 95 patients with HPV-related cancers. Study-wide conclusions, independent of this receptor: The survival association was reported for HPV16-positive patients, and the functional definition of HPV-specific T cells was derived from only a couple of HPV16-positive patients. Expansion of candidate HPV-specific clones and E7-related TCR motifs was observed in the tumor microenvironment during treatment, whereas no such expansion was observed for non-HPV-specific T cells. In HPV16-positive patients, expansion of HPV-responsive T cells during chemoradiotherapy was associated with improved recurrence-free survival.

Libraries came from the immunoSEQ multiplex PCR assay. The source is immuneACCESS, and TCRdb retained only in-frame sequences with V and J called. Part of the clones is not carried over; for the studies checked, unresolved V genes explain less than half of this, and the remainder is unexplained. Counted in this sample were about 8,000 clones; roughly 79% of them appeared once. In total, the top ten clones hold roughly 6.7% of the sample. The trim is 0 bases for V and 3 bases for J, with a gap of 11 bases between the germline ends. CDR1 and CDR2 (SGHAT, FQNNGV) derive from the germline V gene. The CDR3 runs 15 residues from the cysteine to the phenylalanine. Just CDR3 DNA is preserved here, 45 bases in frame from base 1.

Sample acquisition took place from a patient who underwent chemoradiotherapy. This receptor was obtained from a human donor with HPV-associated anogenital cancer. The receptor chain draws on TRBV11-2 and TRBJ1-1, with the D gene not clear enough to name. The DNA reads as follows: TGTGCCAGCAGCTTAGATGGGGTCCCGGACACTGAAGCTTTCTTT. Its protein product is CASSLDGVPDTEAFF.